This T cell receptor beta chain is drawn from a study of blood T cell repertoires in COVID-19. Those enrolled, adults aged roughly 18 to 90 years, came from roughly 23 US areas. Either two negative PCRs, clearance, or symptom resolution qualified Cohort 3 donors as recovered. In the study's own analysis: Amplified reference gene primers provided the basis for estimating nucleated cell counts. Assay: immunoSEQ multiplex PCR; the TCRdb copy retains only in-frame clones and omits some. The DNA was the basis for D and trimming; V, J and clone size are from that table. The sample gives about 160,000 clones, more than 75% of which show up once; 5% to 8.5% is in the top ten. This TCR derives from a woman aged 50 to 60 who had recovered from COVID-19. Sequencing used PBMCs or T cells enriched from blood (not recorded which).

The CDR3 sequence is CASSPPTGGGYEQYF. The CDR3 nucleotides are TGTGCCAGCTCACCACCCACAGGGGGCGGCTACGAGCAGTACTTC. The chain couples TRBV18 to TRBJ2-7; TRBD1 agrees at 9 bases. In germline, CDR1 is KGHSH, CDR2 LQKENI. The V gene end was trimmed by 0 bases and the J gene end by 3 bases; junction bases not matched to a gene: 3. This CDR3 has 15 amino acids.